This T cell receptor (beta chain) was obtained from a study of cytomegalovirus exposure and HLA in healthy donors. Some clones are missing from TCRdb's copy, which holds only in-frame ones; the method was immunoSEQ multiplex PCR. The table lists some 110,000 clones, approximately 90% of them singletons, with 4% to 5.5% in the top ten. This clone showed up just a few times. What it binds is not known. Broader study findings: The majority of TCR sequences were rare, yet some public TCRs appeared in many donors. Reportedly, cytomegalovirus status was diagnosed with high sensitivity and specificity. Overall, approximately 150 TCR beta chains were annotated as cytomegalovirus-associated. Specificity for CMV antigens was confirmed in vitro for a few of the CMV-associated chains.

V was shortened by 4 bases and J by 7 bases, with 17 bases between the two germline ends. Per the germline V gene, CDR1 is LNHDA and CDR2 is SQIVND (reference sequence). This CDR3 is built from 14 residues. Sequenced: PBMCs. The chain is built from TRBV19 and TRBJ2-7, with D perhaps TRBD2 (6 bases). The source of this sequence is a man in his late teens or twenties in good health and CMV-seropositive. CDR3 residues: CASSKSRGRGEQYF. CDR3 DNA sequence: TGTGCCAGTAGTAAAAGTCGGGGGAGAGGGGAGCAGTACTTC. The whole variable domain, filled in from reference TRBV19 and TRBJ2-7, reads DGGITQSPKYLFRKEGQNVTLSCEQNLNHDAMYWYRQDPGQGLRLIYYSQIVNDFQKGDIAEGYSVSREKKESFPLTVTSAQKNPTAFYLCASSKSRGRGEQYFGPGTRLTVT.